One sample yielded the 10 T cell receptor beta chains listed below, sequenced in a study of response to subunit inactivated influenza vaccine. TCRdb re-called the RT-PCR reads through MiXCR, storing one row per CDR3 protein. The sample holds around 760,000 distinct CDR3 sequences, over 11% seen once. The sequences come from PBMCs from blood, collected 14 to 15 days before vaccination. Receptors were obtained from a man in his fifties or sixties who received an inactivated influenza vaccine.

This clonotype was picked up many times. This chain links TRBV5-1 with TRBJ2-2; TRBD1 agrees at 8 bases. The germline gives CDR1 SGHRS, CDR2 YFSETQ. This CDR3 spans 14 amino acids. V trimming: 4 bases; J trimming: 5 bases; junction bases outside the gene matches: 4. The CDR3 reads CASSARTGTGELFF. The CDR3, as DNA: TGCGCCAGCAGCGCCCGGACAGGGACCGGGGAGCTGTTTTTT.

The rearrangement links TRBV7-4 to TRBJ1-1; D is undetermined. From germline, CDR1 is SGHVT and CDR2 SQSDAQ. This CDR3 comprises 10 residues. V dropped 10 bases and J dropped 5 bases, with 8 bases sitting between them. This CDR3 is CATGLTEAFF. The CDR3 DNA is TGTGCCACCGGCTTAACTGAAGCTTTCTTT.

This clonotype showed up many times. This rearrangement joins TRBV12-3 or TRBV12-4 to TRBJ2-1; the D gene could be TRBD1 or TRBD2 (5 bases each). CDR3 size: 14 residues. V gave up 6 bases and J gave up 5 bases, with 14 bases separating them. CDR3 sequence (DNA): TGTGCCAGCAGACCGGGACGGAAGAACAATGAGCAGTTCTTC. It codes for CASRPGRKNNEQFF.

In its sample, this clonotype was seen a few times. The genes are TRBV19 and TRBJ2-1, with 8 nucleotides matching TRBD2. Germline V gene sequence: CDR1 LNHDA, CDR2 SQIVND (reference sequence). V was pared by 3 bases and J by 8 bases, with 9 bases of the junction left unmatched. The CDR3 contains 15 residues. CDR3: CASSMDWGAGDEQFF. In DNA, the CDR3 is TGTGCCAGTAGTATGGATTGGGGAGCGGGGGATGAGCAGTTCTTC.

Written as DNA, the CDR3 is TGTGCCACCAGCAAAGAAGGACAGGCCTACGAGCAGTACTTC. It codes for CATSKEGQAYEQYF. The gene calls are TRBV15 and TRBJ2-7; 7 bases map to TRBD1. After removal of 4 bases from V and 2 bases from J, the junction contained 5 bases not matched to a gene. The CDR3 runs to 14 residues. Germline V lookup: CDR1 LNHNV, CDR2 YYDKDF (reference sequence). The full variable domain, in which reference TRBV15 and TRBJ2-7 provide the parts outside the CDR3, is DAMVIQNPRYQVTQFGKPVTLSCSQTLNHNVMYWYQQKSSQAPKLLFHYYDKDFNNEADTPDNFQSRRPNTSFCFLDIRSPGLGDTAMYLCATSKEGQAYEQYFGPGTRLTVT.

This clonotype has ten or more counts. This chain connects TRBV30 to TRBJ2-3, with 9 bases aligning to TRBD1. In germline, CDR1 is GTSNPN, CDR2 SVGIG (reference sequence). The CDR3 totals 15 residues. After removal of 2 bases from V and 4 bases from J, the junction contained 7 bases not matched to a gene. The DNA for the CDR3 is TGTGCCTGGAGTCAACAGGGGGCATTCGCAGATACGCAGTATTTT. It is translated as CAWSQQGAFADTQYF.

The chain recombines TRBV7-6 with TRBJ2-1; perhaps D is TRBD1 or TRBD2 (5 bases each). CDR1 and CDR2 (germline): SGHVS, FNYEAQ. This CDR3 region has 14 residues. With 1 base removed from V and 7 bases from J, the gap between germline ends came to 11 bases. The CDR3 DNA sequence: TGTGCCAGCAGCTTAGGGGGCCCGGGAAATGAGCAGTTCTTC. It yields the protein CASSLGGPGNEQFF.

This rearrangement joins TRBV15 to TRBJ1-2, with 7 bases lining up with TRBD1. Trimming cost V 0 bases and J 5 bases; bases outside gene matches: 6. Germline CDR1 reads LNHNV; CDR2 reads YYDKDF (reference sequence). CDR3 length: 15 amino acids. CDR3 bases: TGTGCCACCAGCAGAGAACAGGGGCATGGGTATGGCTACACCTTC. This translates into CATSREQGHGYGYTF.

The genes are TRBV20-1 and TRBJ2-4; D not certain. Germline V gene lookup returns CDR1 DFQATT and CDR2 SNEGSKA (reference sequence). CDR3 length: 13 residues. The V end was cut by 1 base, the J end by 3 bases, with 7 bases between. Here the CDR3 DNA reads TGCAGTGCTAGAGGTCCCTACAAAAACATTCAGTACTTC. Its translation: CSARGPYKNIQYF.

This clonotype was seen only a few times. The CDR3 DNA sequence: TGTGCCAGCAGCAAAAGAGGACAGGGAAGTCAGCCCCAGCATTTT. It yields the protein CASSKRGQGSQPQHF. The rearrangement joins TRBV5-8 to TRBJ1-5; 8 bases align to TRBD1. V dropped 4 bases and J dropped 6; count of bases not matched to a gene: 9. The CDR3 spans 15 residues. The germline gives CDR1 SGHTS, CDR2 YDEGEE. The variable domain in full, completed from reference TRBV5-8 and TRBJ1-5, reads EAGVTQSPTHLIKTRGQQATLRCSPISGHTSVYWYQQALGLGLQFLLWYDEGEERNRGNFPPRFSGRQFPNYSSELNVNALELEDSALYLCASSKRGQGSQPQHFGDGTRLSIL.